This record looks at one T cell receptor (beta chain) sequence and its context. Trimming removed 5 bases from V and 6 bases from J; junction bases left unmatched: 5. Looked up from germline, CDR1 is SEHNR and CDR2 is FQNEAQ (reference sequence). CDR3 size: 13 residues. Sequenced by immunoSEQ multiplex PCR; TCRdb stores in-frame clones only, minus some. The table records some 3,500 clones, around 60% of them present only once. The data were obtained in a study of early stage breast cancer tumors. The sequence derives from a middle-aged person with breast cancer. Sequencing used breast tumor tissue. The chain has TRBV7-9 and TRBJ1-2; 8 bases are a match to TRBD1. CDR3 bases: TGTGCCAGCAGCGAGCAGGGGGCTGATGGCTACACCTTC. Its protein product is CASSEQGADGYTF.